These 11 T cell receptor beta chains share one sample of origin, sequenced in a study of shared clonotypes between healthy human individuals. Sequenced by immunoSEQ multiplex PCR; TCRdb stores in-frame clones only, minus some. The data contain 2 million to 2.5 million clones, more than 90% of them singletons. Sequencing was carried out using naive CD4+ T cells sorted from blood. Described subset: CD45RA+ positively selected. The receptor source for this set is a man between 18 and 35 years old in good health.

V is TRBV10-3 and J is TRBJ2-1; 7 nucleotides match TRBD2. After removal of 4 bases from V and 4 bases from J, the junction contained 10 bases not matched to a gene. This CDR3 contains 16 residues. Germline V CDR1 and CDR2: ENHRY, SYGVKD. This CDR3 is CAISAPGLAAYNEQFF. CDR3 DNA: TGTGCCATCAGTGCCCCGGGTCTAGCGGCATACAATGAGCAGTTCTTC.

This clone has only a few counts. The chain joins TRBV2 to TRBJ2-7; 8 nucleotides match TRBD2. V shed 4 bases, J shed 9 bases, and the junction held 8 bases outside the gene matches. Germline CDR1 and CDR2: SNHLY and FYNNEI. CDR3 length: 13 residues. The CDR3 spells CASSVLAAGGQYF. The CDR3, as DNA: TGTGCCAGCAGTGTACTAGCGGCGGGTGGGCAGTACTTC.

A single count supports this clone. V and J are TRBV7-8 and TRBJ1-2, with D unresolved. The CDR3 is 17 amino acids. Trimming took off 1 base at V and 4 bases at J, with 19 bases between the two ends. The germline CDR1 and CDR2 sequences are SGHVS and FQNEAQ. The DNA of the CDR3 is TGTGCCAGCAGCTTAGATTCGAGGGAGCGGCTCCTCTATGGCTACACCTTC. Protein product: CASSLDSRERLLYGYTF.

The chain links TRBV5-4 to TRBJ2-3; D not resolved. The ends were cut back, 4 bases at V and 4 bases at J, with 4 bases in the middle. There are 11 residues in the CDR3. Germline CDR1 SGHNT, CDR2 YYREEE (reference sequence). Here the CDR3 reads CASSGSDTQYF. DNA of the CDR3: TGTGCCAGCAGCGGATCAGATACGCAGTATTTT. Filled out from reference TRBV5-4 and TRBJ2-3, the complete variable domain reads ETGVTQSPTHLIKTRGQQVTLRCSSQSGHNTVSWYQQALGQGPQFIFQYYREEENGRGNFPPRFSGLQFPNYSSELNVNALELDDSALYLCASSGSDTQYFGPGTRLTVL.

The CDR3 bases are TGTGCCAGAAGCTGGGGGTACAATGAGCAGTTCTTC. Translated, it gives CARSWGYNEQFF. This chain joins TRBV5-3 and TRBJ2-1, with D possibly called TRBD1 or TRBD2 (5 bases each). TRBV5-3 is assigned to the ORF class and has an uncertain function. CDR3 length: 12 amino acids. The V gene lost 3 bases and the J gene lost 4 bases, with 5 bases spanning the gap.

The chain uses TRBV5-1 and TRBJ2-7; D possibly corresponds to TRBD1 (6 bases). Germline CDR1 is SGHRS and CDR2 is YFSETQ. With 2 bases removed from V and 0 bases from J, the gap between germline ends came to 15 bases. This CDR3 contains 16 residues. CDR3 nucleotides: TGCGCCAGCAGCTTAGGGGGAAGGTGGGGCTCCTACGAGCAGTACTTC. As protein: CASSLGGRWGSYEQYF.

This clone was recorded once. J is TRBJ1-5 and V is TRBV19; D not resolved. Trimming pared 3 bases from V and 0 bases from J, leaving 15 bases between. CDR3 length equals 17 residues. Germline V gene sequence: CDR1 LNHDA, CDR2 SQIVND (reference sequence). CDR3 in amino acids: CASSILQSQYSNQPQHF. DNA for the CDR3: TGTGCCAGTAGTATTCTCCAGAGCCAGTATAGCAATCAGCCCCAGCATTTT.

The rearrangement links TRBV2 to TRBJ1-2, with D unresolved. The CDR3 consists of 10 residues. Trimming took 8 bases from V and 3 from J, leaving 4 bases between them. The germline V gene encodes CDR1 SNHLY and CDR2 FYNNEI. The CDR3 DNA follows: TGTGCCAGCCAGGACTATGGCTACACCTTC. Amino acids: CASQDYGYTF.

The rearrangement links TRBV18 to TRBJ1-4; D is unresolved. Trimming shortened V by 1 base and J by 5 bases, and 8 bases separated the two germline ends. The CDR3 loop spans 14 amino acids. The germline V gene has CDR1 KGHSH and CDR2 LQKENI. CDR3 amino acids: CASSPQSINEKLFF. The CDR3 bases are TGTGCCAGCTCACCACAGAGTATAAATGAAAAACTGTTTTTT.

The V call is TRBV27, the J call TRBJ2-5; 10 bases match TRBD2. The CDR3 extends over 17 amino acids. V gave up 2 bases and J gave up 5 bases; unmatched junction bases: 11. The V gene's germline CDR1 is MNHEY and CDR2 SMNVEV (reference sequence). CDR3 coding DNA: TGTGCCAGCAGTTTAAGGGGTCTAGCGGGAGTATGGGAGACCCAGTACTTC. It specifies CASSLRGLAGVWETQYF.

The rearrangement uses TRBV6-6 and TRBJ1-2; 9 bases match TRBD1. The V gene end was trimmed by 5 bases and the J gene end by 5 bases; junction bases not matched to a gene: 6. The germline gives CDR1 MNHNY, CDR2 SVGAGI (reference sequence). The CDR3 is made up of 14 amino acids. CDR3 sequence reads: CASSLEQGAYGYTF. In DNA form, the CDR3 reads TGTGCCAGCAGTCTAGAACAGGGGGCGTATGGCTACACCTTC.